The sample holds a few counts of the clone carrying this T cell receptor beta chain. CDR1 is SGHAT and CDR2 is FQNNGV in the germline V gene. V shed 8 bases, J shed 9 bases, and the junction held 11 bases outside the gene matches. The CDR3 runs to 15 residues. The data belong to a study of spatial heterogeneity in lung cancer. Time point specified: sample taken at primary tumor resection. The donors comprised 70 to 85 untreated early-stage non-small cell lung cancer patients. Every individual TCR cDNA molecule carried its own unique molecular identifier, which allowed correction of PCR and sequencing errors. TCRdb re-called the 5' RACE reads through MiXCR, storing one row per CDR3 protein. This table has about 92,000 distinct CDR3 sequences, over 9.5% appearing once.

The genes are TRBV11-2 and TRBJ2-1; 12 nucleotides align to TRBD1. The sequences come from PBMCs, collected at surgery. This sequence was found in a male donor with early-stage non-small cell lung cancer. In DNA, the CDR3 is TGTGCCAGCCAACCCCGGGACAGGGGGCCCGGTGAGCAGTTCTTC. Translation gives CASQPRDRGPGEQFF. The full variable domain, in which reference TRBV11-2 and TRBJ2-1 provide the parts outside the CDR3, is EAGVAQSPRYKIIEKRQSVAFWCNPISGHATLYWYQQILGQGPKLLIQFQNNGVVDDSQLPKDRFSAERLKGVDSTLKIQPAKLEDSAVYLCASQPRDRGPGEQFFGPGTRLTVL.